This T cell receptor beta chain was captured in a study of CD8 T cells in ankylosing spondylitis. Molecular-barcoded quantitative 5'-RACE produced these TCR beta libraries. TCRdb re-called the 5' RACE reads through MiXCR, storing one row per CDR3 protein. The sample carries around 330,000 distinct CDR3 sequences, roughly 11% recorded once. Whole-study findings and limits: Matched ankylosing spondylitis synovial fluid reportedly contained a significantly enriched population of disease-linked clones.

This clonotype occurred many times. The antigen is not known. The CDR3 sequence is 14 residues long. CDR1 and CDR2 (germline): DFQATT, SNEGSKA (reference sequence). The germline V and J ends were trimmed by 5 bases and 5 bases, with 15 bases remaining between them. The clonotype was recovered from a female donor with ankylosing spondylitis or in good health (not recorded which). The chain links TRBV20-1 to TRBJ2-2; D perhaps matches TRBD2 (6 bases). The specimen was blood, either unsorted or a sorted T cell fraction (not recorded which). CDR3 sequence (DNA): TGCAGTGCTTTTAGCGATGGAGGGACCGGGGAGCTGTTTTTT. It is translated as CSAFSDGGTGELFF.